This T cell receptor (beta chain) was recovered during a study of Graves' ophthalmopathy and Graves' hyperthyroidism. Points from the study as a whole: Discriminating ophthalmopathy from stable hyperthyroidism, a 13-signature model attained a sensitivity of over 85% and a specificity of 81.08%.

TCR beta CDR3 regions were amplified from RNA transcripts. HTBI primers primed a first-round RT-PCR, and a second-round multiplex PCR followed. TCRdb re-called the multiplex PCR reads through MiXCR, storing one row per CDR3 protein. The sample carries some 210,000 distinct CDR3 sequences, around 30% recorded once. V was pared by 1 base and J by 7 bases, with 4 bases between. Germline V CDR1 and CDR2: LGHDT, YNNKEL (reference sequence). The CDR3 covers 11 residues. For this clonotype: Its target is not known. This sequence may be a read error, since a much larger clone differs from it by one base.

The sequence derives from a man aged 45-65 years with Graves' ophthalmopathy. The sequenced sample consisted of peripheral blood. This chain connects TRBV3-1 to TRBJ1-1, with D unresolved. The CDR3 is CASSQACEAFF. The CDR3 DNA reads as TGTGCCAGCAGCCAAGCATGTGAAGCTTTCTTT.